The next 21 T cell receptor beta chains were all read from a single sample in a study of Tregs in tolerant kidney transplant recipients. Clones were read by immunoSEQ multiplex PCR, and TCRdb kept only the in-frame ones, dropping some. The sample lists about 240,000 clones; more than 65% were seen once. Sequenced input: CD4+ T cells from blood. These receptors were taken from a human donor in good health.

The rearrangement joins TRBV18 to TRBJ2-1, with 8 positions matching TRBD2. Germline V gives CDR1 KGHSH, CDR2 LQKENI. J was trimmed by 2 bases and V by 6 bases; bases with no gene match: 6. This CDR3 spans 15 amino acids. As DNA, the CDR3 is TGTGCCAGCTCGTTCGGGGGGGCCCCCTACAATGAGCAGTTCTTC. Its translation: CASSFGGAPYNEQFF.

V and J are TRBV11-2 and TRBJ1-4; 8 nucleotides align to TRBD1. This CDR3 is 16 amino acids long. V gave up 6 bases and J gave up 0 bases; unmatched junction bases: 6. CDR1 SGHAT and CDR2 FQNNGV come from the germline V gene. The DNA of the CDR3 is TGTGCCAGCAGACCCGGACAGGGAGCAACTAATGAAAAACTGTTTTTT. Translating it yields CASRPGQGATNEKLFF.

V and J are TRBV2 and TRBJ2-5; the D gene is possibly TRBD2 (5 bases). Gene TRBJ2-7 matches the end of the DNA better, so the J call may be wrong. CDR1 is SNHLY and CDR2 is FYNNEI in the germline V gene. The CDR3 totals 12 residues. The CDR3 loop is CASSMDSGEQYF. CDR3 nucleotides: TGTGCCAGCAGTATGGACTCTGGCGAGCAGTACTTC.

The gene calls are TRBV15 and TRBJ1-3, with D unclear. The V gene's germline CDR1 is LNHNV and CDR2 YYDKDF (reference sequence). Trimming pared 0 bases from V and 1 base from J, leaving 4 bases between. CDR3 size: 14 residues. CDR3 DNA sequence: TGTGCCACCAGCAGAGATTCGTCTGGAAACACCATATATTTT. It yields the protein CATSRDSSGNTIYF.

The rearrangement uses TRBV7-2 and TRBJ1-3; maybe TRBD1 (5 bases). The CDR3 is 15 amino acids. Germline V CDR1 and CDR2: SGHTA, FQGNSA. V lost 5 bases, J lost 0 bases, and 11 bases lay in between. The CDR3 DNA reads as TGTGCCAGCAGCGATCGGACAAGCTCTGGAAACACCATATATTTT. As protein: CASSDRTSSGNTIYF.

This chain joins TRBV5-1 and TRBJ1-4; D is undetermined. The CDR3 consists of 12 residues. V shed 0 bases and J shed 6 bases, with 3 bases lying between them. The germline V gene has CDR1 SGHRS and CDR2 YFSETQ. The CDR3 region is CASSLADEKLFF. CDR3 bases: TGCGCCAGCAGCTTGGCAGATGAAAAACTGTTTTTT.

This chain uses TRBV19 with TRBJ1-1; TRBD1 matches at 9 bases. V shed 4 bases, J shed 8 bases, and the junction held 5 bases outside the gene matches. Looked up from germline, CDR1 is LNHDA and CDR2 is SQIVND (reference sequence). The CDR3 totals 13 residues. For the CDR3, the DNA is TGTGCCAGTAGTACACGACAGGGGGTGGAAGCTTTCTTT. As protein: CASSTRQGVEAFF.

The chain joins TRBV6-6 to TRBJ2-7; tentatively, D is TRBD1 (6 bases). Germline CDR1 reads MNHNY; CDR2 reads SVGAGI (reference sequence). V was shortened by 2 bases and J by 0 bases, with 14 bases between the two germline ends. CDR3 size: 16 residues. CDR3 loop: CASSYPSTGVSYEQYF. CDR3 sequence (DNA): TGTGCCAGCAGTTACCCCTCGACAGGTGTCTCCTACGAGCAGTACTTC.

V usage is TRBV9 and J usage is TRBJ2-7, with TRBD1 identical over 8 bases. From germline, CDR1 is SGDLS and CDR2 YYNGEE. The ends lost 4 bases at V and 4 bases at J; junction bases unmatched: 10. The CDR3 has 15 amino acids. CDR3 nucleotide sequence: TGTGCCAGCAGCCCCTCCGACAGGGGTGCTTACGAGCAGTACTTC. Amino acids: CASSPSDRGAYEQYF.

A note on this clone: One base separates it from a far larger clone, so it is likely a read error. This chain connects TRBV18 to TRBJ1-1; D is ambiguous. The CDR3 runs 13 residues. The germline V gene encodes CDR1 KGHSH and CDR2 LQKENI. For the CDR3, the DNA is TGTGCCAGCGCACCATGGGTAGGGACTGAAGCTTTCTTT. Residues: CASAPWVGTEAFF.

The CDR3 here is CASSMRGEITEAFF. The CDR3 DNA reads TGTGCCAGTAGTATGAGGGGGGAGATCACTGAAGCTTTCTTT. The chain joins TRBV19 to TRBJ1-1; maybe TRBD1 (6 bases). Trimming removed 3 bases at V and 4 bases at J, with 12 bases between. The V gene's germline CDR1 is LNHDA and CDR2 SQIVND (reference sequence). This CDR3 contains 14 residues.

This clone was seen just once. This sequence joins TRBV5-1 and TRBJ2-5; possibly TRBD1 for D (6 bases). Germline V gene data show CDR1 as SGHRS and CDR2 as YFSETQ. The ends were cut back, 0 bases at V and 5 bases at J, with 14 bases in the middle. The CDR3 is made up of 15 amino acids. Written as DNA, the CDR3 is TGCGCCAGCAGCTTGGCCGGGACACCGATGGAGACCCAGTACTTC. This gives the protein CASSLAGTPMETQYF.

The chain employs TRBV6-5 and TRBJ2-7; D is perhaps TRBD1 or TRBD2 (7 bases each). This CDR3 is built from 14 residues. Looked up from germline, CDR1 is MNHEY and CDR2 is SVGAGI. Deletions cut 8 bases from V and 0 bases from J, with 14 bases between. The CDR3 DNA sequence: TGTGCCAGCCAGGCGGGGGACAGCTCCTACGAGCAGTACTTC. Protein: CASQAGDSSYEQYF.

The V gene is TRBV5-5, the J gene TRBJ1-1; D may be TRBD1 (6 bases). Germline V gene data show CDR1 as SGHKS and CDR2 as YYEKEE (reference sequence). The CDR3 has 13 residues. The ends were cut back, 4 bases at V and 0 bases at J, with 7 bases in the middle. In nucleotides, the CDR3 is TGTGCCAGCAGCGGACAGATGAACACTGAAGCTTTCTTT. It encodes CASSGQMNTEAFF.

The CDR3 sequence is CASSPPGQGRNTIYF. Here the CDR3 DNA reads TGTGCCAGCTCACCCCCGGGACAGGGGAGAAACACCATATATTTT. The chain is built from TRBV18 and TRBJ1-3; 10 nucleotides agree with TRBD1. The germline gives CDR1 KGHSH, CDR2 LQKENI. This CDR3 contains 15 residues. V lost 3 bases and J lost 5; bases outside the gene matches: 4.

The rearrangement joins TRBV5-7 to TRBJ2-7, with D perhaps TRBD1 or TRBD2 (6 bases each). TRBV5-7 has ORF status, its function being uncertain. V lost 4 bases, J lost 4 bases, and 18 bases lay in between. The CDR3 contains 15 residues. CDR3: CASSPWGRGTYEQYF. The CDR3 nucleotides are TGTGCCAGCAGCCCTTGGGGGCGGGGAACTTACGAGCAGTACTTC.

The genes are TRBV5-1 and TRBJ2-2; TRBD1 aligns across 7 bases. The trim removed 5 bases at V and 3 bases at J, leaving 4 bases unmatched. The germline V gene encodes CDR1 SGHRS and CDR2 YFSETQ. This CDR3 has 14 amino acids. The CDR3 DNA sequence: TGCGCCAGCAGTCAGGGACAGTACACCGGGGAGCTGTTTTTT. Amino acid sequence: CASSQGQYTGELFF.

With respect to this clone: Other DNA sequences in the sample encode the same CDR3. This chain connects TRBV5-1 to TRBJ1-1; D might be TRBD1 (6 bases). The CDR3 runs to 12 residues. The V gene's germline CDR1 is SGHRS and CDR2 YFSETQ. Trimming left V 0 bases short and J 8 bases short, with 8 bases between. Written as DNA, the CDR3 is TGCGCCAGCAGCTTGGAACAGGGAGAAGCTTTCTTT. It codes for CASSLEQGEAFF.

This rearrangement joins TRBV5-1 to TRBJ2-1, with D possibly TRBD2 on 6 matching bases. Germline V gives CDR1 SGHRS, CDR2 YFSETQ. The CDR3 has 15 amino acids. Trimming took 0 bases from V and 5 from J, leaving 12 bases between them. The CDR3 DNA follows: TGCGCCAGCAGCTTGGTCGCGGGGAGCCACAATGAGCAGTTCTTC. Amino acid sequence: CASSLVAGSHNEQFF.

V and J are TRBV7-2 and TRBJ1-5, with 8 bases that match TRBD1. CDR1 and CDR2 from the germline V gene are SGHTA and FQGNSA. Trimming cost V 5 bases and J 7 bases; bases outside gene matches: 10. This CDR3 is 15 amino acids long. CDR3 nucleotide sequence: TGTGCCAGCAGCCTACGGACAGGGTCAGGCCAGCCCCAGCATTTT. Translated, it gives CASSLRTGSGQPQHF.

The chain has TRBV9 and TRBJ2-3; TRBD2 matches 11 bases. CDR3 length equals 16 residues. Germline CDR1 reads SGDLS; CDR2 reads YYNGEE. V lost 2 bases to trimming and J lost 4 bases; unmatched junction nucleotides: 6. CDR3 amino acids: CASSVSGGATSDTQYF. CDR3 coding DNA: TGTGCCAGCAGCGTTAGCGGGGGGGCCACCTCAGATACGCAGTATTTT.